This record covers a single TCR beta chain. The sample originates from a study of CD8+ T cells in alopecia areata. Treatment meaning: oral pan-JAK inhibitor, 5-10 mg twice daily. Germline lookup yields CDR1 KGHSY and CDR2 FQNENV. Trimming removed 2 bases from V and 7 bases from J, with 14 bases in between. The length of the CDR3 is 14 residues. RNA, once extracted, was reverse transcribed into cDNA for use as the sequencing template. Profiled with immunoSEQ multiplex PCR; TCRdb holds only in-frame clones, not every one. This sample has around 140,000 clones; around 83% occur once, and the top ten carry 13%.

The receptor was isolated from a human donor with alopecia areata. The rearrangement joins TRBV16 to TRBJ1-1; D perhaps matches TRBD1 (6 bases). The sequences come from CD8+ T cells sorted from blood, collected at week 4, from a patient treated with tofacitinib. The CDR3 DNA reads as TGTGCCAGCAGCCAAGGGACAAGTCCTCATGAAGCTTTCTTT. Encoded protein: CASSQGTSPHEAFF.